One and the same sample provided the 27 T cell receptor beta chains below, sequenced in a study of T-cell memory formation after mild COVID-19. TCRdb reanalysed the 5' RACE reads using MiXCR and keeps one entry per CDR3 protein. The repertoire has under 450,000 distinct CDR3 sequences, 20% to 30% of them found once; the top ten carry over 10%. Input material: PBMCs or a T cell subset sorted from them (not recorded which). The receptors originated from an adult woman who had mild COVID-19 (a few samples of this study predate the infection). Cell type and time point are not known.

The chain recombines TRBV12-3 or TRBV12-4 with TRBJ2-2; 7 nucleotides line up with TRBD1. V shed 7 bases, J shed 8 bases, and the junction held 13 bases outside the gene matches. This CDR3 is built from 15 residues. The CDR3: CASTAIGGFVGELFF. DNA of the CDR3: TGTGCCAGCACCGCAATAGGGGGCTTCGTAGGGGAGCTGTTTTTT.

The chain uses TRBV4-1 and TRBJ2-2; TRBD2 is a possible D gene (6 bases). The germline CDR1 and CDR2 sequences are MGHRA and YSYEKL. The CDR3 runs 16 residues. V gave up 4 bases and J gave up 5 bases, with 17 bases separating them. CDR3 sequence (DNA): TGCGCCAGCAGCCCCTTTGGGGCCGGGGGTACCGGGGAGCTGTTTTTT. Translated: CASSPFGAGGTGELFF.

About this clonotype itself: At one end, the junction sequence differs from germline, possibly due to a read error. The V call is TRBV27, the J call TRBJ1-4; D is unresolved. The V gene's germline CDR1 is MNHEY and CDR2 SMNVEV (reference sequence). This CDR3 is built from 12 residues. The CDR3 sequence is CASSLHNGKLFF. CDR3 nucleotide sequence: TGTGCCAGCAGTTTACATAATGGAAAACTGTTTTTT.

The chain is built from TRBV7-8 and TRBJ1-5; D call uncertain. This CDR3 is 17 amino acids long. CDR1 and CDR2 (germline): SGHVS, FQNEAQ. Trimming took off 1 base at V and 1 base at J, with 14 bases between the two ends. CDR3: CASSLDWLYVSNQPQHF. The CDR3 nucleotides read TGTGCCAGCAGCTTAGACTGGTTGTACGTCAGCAATCAGCCCCAGCATTTT.

The V call is TRBV5-1, the J call TRBJ2-7; D not resolved. Germline V gives CDR1 SGHRS, CDR2 YFSETQ. V shed 0 bases and J shed 0 bases, with 7 bases lying between them. The CDR3 length is 14 residues. The CDR3 DNA reads TGCGCCAGCAGCTTGGATGGTTTCTCCTACGAGCAGTACTTC. Protein sequence: CASSLDGFSYEQYF.

J is TRBJ1-2 and V is TRBV3-1; TRBD1 aligns across 8 bases. After removal of 4 bases from V and 3 bases from J, the junction contained 4 bases not matched to a gene. CDR3 length: 14 residues. The germline gives CDR1 LGHDT, CDR2 YNNKEL (reference sequence). The CDR3 DNA sequence: TGTGCCAGCAGCCGCGGACAGGGATACTATGGCTACACCTTC. Its protein is CASSRGQGYYGYTF.

This clonotype was detected many times. The J gene is TRBJ2-1, the V gene TRBV11-2, with D perhaps given as TRBD1 or TRBD2 (5 bases each). Trimming removed 1 base at V and 5 bases at J, with 12 bases between. Germline CDR1 is SGHAT and CDR2 is FQNNGV. The CDR3 loop spans 15 amino acids. The CDR3 DNA reads as TGTGCCAGCAGCTTAGTTACCGGGGCCGACAATGAGCAGTTCTTC. Its protein product is CASSLVTGADNEQFF.

This clonotype showed up just a few times. The rearrangement uses TRBV10-3 and TRBJ1-2; a weak D match, TRBD1 (5 bases). There are 16 residues in the CDR3. The germline CDR1 and CDR2 sequences are ENHRY and SYGVKD. The V and J ends lost 0 bases and 3 bases respectively, with 14 bases between them. CDR3 sequence reads: CAISESVRQYDYGYTF. CDR3 coding DNA: TGTGCCATCAGTGAGTCAGTTCGACAGTACGACTATGGCTACACCTTC.

This clonotype was picked up a small number of times. The gene calls are TRBV7-9 and TRBJ2-7, with 8 positions matching TRBD2. In germline, CDR1 is SEHNR, CDR2 FQNEAQ (reference sequence). The CDR3 spans 14 residues. Trimming took 5 bases from V and 5 from J; bases not matched to a gene: 8. Here the CDR3 reads CASSGAGGAHEQYF. For the CDR3, the DNA is TGTGCCAGCAGCGGGGCCGGGGGGGCCCACGAGCAGTACTTC.

This chain joins TRBV4-1 and TRBJ2-2, with no clear D. Looked up from germline, CDR1 is MGHRA and CDR2 is YSYEKL. This CDR3 is built from 14 residues. Trimming removed 1 base from V and 4 bases from J, with 7 bases in between. The CDR3 sequence is CASSQGHFTGELFF. CDR3 coding DNA: TGCGCCAGCAGCCAAGGACATTTCACCGGGGAGCTGTTTTTT.

A few counts support this clonotype. The rearrangement links TRBV6-5 to TRBJ1-2; possibly TRBD1 for D (5 bases). The CDR3 consists of 13 residues. V lost 8 bases and J lost 5, with 15 bases in between. From germline, CDR1 is MNHEY and CDR2 SVGAGI. CDR3 sequence (DNA): TGTGCCAGCTCCCCAGGGCCGGTTTATGGCTACACCTTC. Amino acids: CASSPGPVYGYTF.

The chain combines TRBV6-6 with TRBJ2-1, with 8 bases fitting TRBD2. CDR3 length: 12 residues. The V gene's germline CDR1 is MNHNY and CDR2 SVGAGI (reference sequence). The V gene end was trimmed by 11 bases and the J gene end by 6 bases; junction bases not matched to a gene: 6. In nucleotides, the CDR3 is TGTGCCCTCGGACTAGCTGGCAATGAGCAGTTCTTC. Its protein product is CALGLAGNEQFF.

For the CDR3, the DNA is TGTGCCAGTGCCCGGGGGGGAAGCGGGAGGGCCTACGAGCAGTACTTC. Its translation is CASARGGSGRAYEQYF. The chain carries TRBV19 and TRBJ2-7, with TRBD2 matching 10 bases. J gave up 2 bases and V 8 bases, and 12 bases lay outside the gene matches. The CDR3 covers 16 residues. Germline CDR1 LNHDA, CDR2 SQIVND (reference sequence).

This chain links TRBV20-1 with TRBJ2-7; 8 bases agree with TRBD1. Germline V gene data show CDR1 as DFQATT and CDR2 as SNEGSKA (reference sequence). V shed 1 base, J shed 2 bases, and the junction held 13 bases outside the gene matches. The CDR3 has 17 amino acids. Here the CDR3 reads CSARATRDRLNTYEQYF. In nucleotides, the CDR3 is TGCAGTGCTAGAGCCACCCGGGACAGGCTGAACACCTACGAGCAGTACTTC.

This clonotype was seen a few times. V usage is TRBV24-1 and J usage is TRBJ2-5; TRBD1 agrees at 11 bases. With V trimmed by 2 bases and J by 5 bases, 3 bases remained unmatched. Germline V gene sequence: CDR1 KGHDR, CDR2 SFDVKD. The CDR3 contains 15 residues. CDR3 protein: CATSDYGTGGETQYF. As DNA, the CDR3 is TGTGCCACCAGTGATTATGGGACAGGGGGGGAGACCCAGTACTTC.

The chain recombines TRBV4-3 with TRBJ2-5; 8 bases agree with TRBD2. CDR1 LGHNA and CDR2 YSLEER come from the germline V gene. This CDR3 spans 15 amino acids. V dropped 3 bases and J dropped 2; count of bases not matched to a gene: 5. The CDR3: CASSHFSGVQETQYF. In nucleotides, the CDR3 is TGCGCCAGCAGCCATTTTAGCGGGGTACAAGAGACCCAGTACTTC.

A few counts support this clonotype. The chain joins TRBV6-5 to TRBJ2-7, with D perhaps assigned TRBD1 or TRBD2 (5 bases each). This CDR3 is 16 amino acids long. V shed 0 bases and J shed 3 bases, with 15 bases lying between them. Germline values: CDR1 MNHEY, CDR2 SVGAGI. CDR3 amino acids: CASSYSWGTLSYEQYF. As DNA, the CDR3 is TGTGCCAGCAGTTACTCGTGGGGGACCCTGAGCTACGAGCAGTACTTC.

This clonotype was detected a few times. The V gene is TRBV6-4, the J gene TRBJ2-3; D is possibly TRBD2 (6 bases). V was cut by 7 bases and J by 0 bases, with 14 bases left in between. CDR1 MRHNA and CDR2 SNTAGT come from the germline V gene. This CDR3 comprises 15 residues. CDR3 in DNA: TGTGCCAGCAAGGCTAGCGACTCTAGCACAGATACGCAGTATTTT. Translating gives CASKASDSSTDTQYF.

This clonotype came up a few times. The V gene is TRBV20-1, the J gene TRBJ2-3, with 10 bases aligning to TRBD1. The V gene end was trimmed by 1 base and the J gene end by 1 base; junction bases not matched to a gene: 5. Germline CDR1 is DFQATT and CDR2 is SNEGSKA (reference sequence). The CDR3 totals 16 residues. The CDR3 loop reads CSARGSGTGGTDTQYF. The CDR3 bases are TGCAGTGCTAGAGGCTCCGGGACAGGGGGCACAGATACGCAGTATTTT.

There are a few counts of this clonotype. The chain links TRBV6-5 to TRBJ1-1, with D unresolved. The CDR3 consists of 17 residues. Deletions cut 0 bases from V and 1 base from J, with 15 bases between. Germline-derived CDR1 and CDR2 are MNHEY and SVGAGI. CDR3 sequence: CASSYSFYGRENTEAFF. The CDR3 coding sequence is TGTGCCAGCAGTTACTCATTTTACGGACGGGAGAACACTGAAGCTTTCTTT.

V gene TRBV11-2 combines with J gene TRBJ1-3, with a possible D match to TRBD1 (6 bases). V was cut by 1 base and J by 0 bases, with 19 bases left in between. Per germline, CDR1 SGHAT and CDR2 FQNNGV. This CDR3 is 19 amino acids long. The CDR3 DNA sequence: TGTGCCAGCAGCTTAGTGGACTCCACTAACAGGGTCTCTGGAAACACCATATATTTT. Its translation: CASSLVDSTNRVSGNTIYF.

V is TRBV6-1 and J is TRBJ2-2; D is perhaps TRBD1 or TRBD2 (5 bases each). This CDR3 has 15 residues. From germline, CDR1 is MNHNS and CDR2 SASEGT. Between the trimmed V and J ends, which lost 2 bases and 4 bases, there was a span of 11 bases. CDR3 sequence (DNA): TGTGCCAGCAGTGAATGGGCAGGGAGCACCGGGGAGCTGTTTTTT. Residues: CASSEWAGSTGELFF.

The CDR3 sequence is CASSLAAGGNQPQHF. Written as DNA, the CDR3 is TGTGCCAGCAGCTTAGCGGCAGGGGGCAATCAGCCCCAGCATTTT. The chain combines TRBV7-9 with TRBJ1-5, with D tentatively TRBD1 (6 bases). Germline V gene sequence: CDR1 SEHNR, CDR2 FQNEAQ (reference sequence). Trimming removed 0 bases at V and 2 bases at J, with 8 bases between. The CDR3 contains 15 residues.

The rearrangement uses TRBV7-8 and TRBJ2-1; 9 bases are shared with TRBD1. Germline CDR1 reads SGHVS; CDR2 reads FQNEAQ. The CDR3 totals 16 residues. The V and J ends lost 5 bases and 4 bases, in that order; junction bases with no gene match: 9. The CDR3 coding sequence is TGTGCCAGCAGCCCGCCGGGGACAGGGATTTACAATGAGCAGTTCTTC. As protein: CASSPPGTGIYNEQFF.

This clonotype was detected only a few times. CDR3 residues: CSAETPATDTQYF. Written as DNA, the CDR3 is TGCAGCGCTGAGACCCCTGCCACAGATACGCAGTATTTT. The V call is TRBV29-1, the J call TRBJ2-3; D gene uncertain. The V gene's germline CDR1 is SQVTM and CDR2 ANQGSEA. The CDR3 runs to 13 residues. The V end lost 7 bases, the J end lost 2 bases, and 13 bases lay between the germline ends.

The chain recombines TRBV4-1 with TRBJ2-1, with 9 nucleotides matching TRBD1. J was trimmed by 3 bases and V by 4 bases; bases with no gene match: 7. The CDR3 has 16 amino acids. In germline, CDR1 is MGHRA, CDR2 YSYEKL. The CDR3 DNA is TGCGCCAGCAGCCTGGCCCGGGACAGGGTCTACAATGAGCAGTTCTTC. Translating gives CASSLARDRVYNEQFF.

This clonotype was seen more than once but under ten times. The CDR3 loop is CASSYGAQNTGELFF. The CDR3 coding sequence is TGTGCCAGCAGCTACGGGGCCCAGAACACCGGGGAGCTGTTTTTT. V gene TRBV11-3 combines with J gene TRBJ2-2, with D perhaps TRBD1 or TRBD2 (5 bases each). From germline, CDR1 is SGHNT and CDR2 YENEEA. Trimming removed 4 bases at V and 1 base at J, with 10 bases between. The CDR3 is 15 amino acids.